The clone carrying this T cell receptor beta chain was recorded a few times. Its antigen is currently unknown. MiXCR, applied by TCRdb to the 5' RACE reads, yields one record per CDR3 protein. The sample contains 450,000 or so distinct CDR3 sequences, about 19% of which appear only once. The V and J ends lost 3 bases and 4 bases, in that order; junction bases with no gene match: 4. The CDR3 has 15 amino acids. Germline values: CDR1 LGHDT, CDR2 YNNKEL (reference sequence). This sample is drawn from a study of T-cell memory formation after mild COVID-19. The study, taken as a whole, reports: Confirmation was lacking for SARS-CoV-2 specificity of second-wave clones that peaked on day 37.

Sequenced input: PBMCs or a T cell subset sorted from them (not recorded which). The rearrangement links TRBV3-1 to TRBJ1-5, with 9 bases fitting TRBD1. The sequence derives from an adult woman who had mild COVID-19 (a few samples of this study predate the infection). Cell type and time point are not known. Written as DNA, the CDR3 is TGTGCCAGCAGCCACACGGGACAGGGTAATCAGCCCCAGCATTTT. Its translation is CASSHTGQGNQPQHF.